Following are 20 T cell receptor beta chains from one sample sequenced in a study of control samples from healthy donors and cancer patients. Libraries were prepared by immunoSEQ multiplex PCR; TCRdb keeps only in-frame clonotypes and omits some of them. This table has tens of thousands of clones, 70% to 90% appearing once. The sample taken for sequencing was blood. The source is a woman aged 45-60 years in good health.

The rearrangement joins TRBV19 to TRBJ2-1; D possibly matches TRBD1 or TRBD2 (5 bases each). There are 18 residues in the CDR3. The germline V gene has CDR1 LNHDA and CDR2 SQIVND (reference sequence). V lost 4 bases and J lost 1, with 20 bases in between. CDR3 residues: CASSNPQGSGRSYNEQFF. The DNA of the CDR3 is TGTGCCAGTAGTAACCCCCAGGGAAGCGGTAGGTCCTACAATGAGCAGTTCTTC.

The chain recombines TRBV6-6 with TRBJ1-1; 8 nucleotides align to TRBD1. CDR1 is MNHNY, CDR2 SVGAGI, per germline (reference sequence). The CDR3 runs to 16 residues. Unmatched junction bases numbered 9, after V lost 6 bases and J lost 0 bases. CDR3 sequence: CASSPGQGEVNTEAFF. In DNA form, the CDR3 reads TGTGCCAGCAGCCCCGGACAGGGAGAAGTGAACACTGAAGCTTTCTTT.

Only one count was recorded for this clone. The chain joins TRBV28 to TRBJ2-7; 7 bases align to TRBD1. CDR3 size: 14 residues. In germline, CDR1 is MDHEN, CDR2 SYDVKM. Unmatched junction bases numbered 5, after V lost 4 bases and J lost 2 bases. CDR3 loop: CASSSNRGAYEQYF. The CDR3 region has the DNA TGTGCCAGCAGTTCAAACAGGGGAGCCTACGAGCAGTACTTC.

The chain recombines TRBV29-1 with TRBJ1-2; 7 bases agree with TRBD1. The CDR3 spans 12 residues. J gave up 8 bases and V 7 bases, and 10 bases lay outside the gene matches. The V gene's germline CDR1 is SQVTM and CDR2 ANQGSEA. CDR3 DNA: TGCAGCGCTATGGGACAGCGGGGGGGCTACACCTTC. Protein product: CSAMGQRGGYTF.

The V call is TRBV9, the J call TRBJ2-7; the D gene is possibly TRBD2 (6 bases). The length of the CDR3 is 14 residues. Per germline, CDR1 SGDLS and CDR2 YYNGEE. Trimming removed 3 bases at V and 2 bases at J, with 12 bases between. The CDR3 bases are TGTGCCAGCAGCGAGCAGGGAGGCACCTACGAGCAGTACTTC. The encoded protein is CASSEQGGTYEQYF.

V and J are TRBV10-1 and TRBJ2-3, with D perhaps matching TRBD2 (6 bases). Trimming removed 0 bases at V and 6 bases at J, with 19 bases between. The CDR3 is made up of 17 amino acids. Germline-derived CDR1 and CDR2 are WNHNN and SYGVQD (reference sequence). The CDR3 reads CASSESDLGGRRDTQYF. Here the CDR3 DNA reads TGCGCCAGCAGTGAGTCGGATTTGGGGGGACGGAGGGATACGCAGTATTTT.

The V and J genes are TRBV7-9 and TRBJ1-2; 7 bases fit TRBD1. Trimming cost V 6 bases and J 4 bases; bases outside gene matches: 14. Per the germline V gene, CDR1 is SEHNR and CDR2 is FQNEAQ (reference sequence). The CDR3 contains 16 residues. DNA for the CDR3: TGTGCCAGCAGTCCTAATTCCCAGGGGGTACGCTATGGCTACACCTTC. The encoded protein is CASSPNSQGVRYGYTF.

The V call is TRBV19, the J call TRBJ1-2; D possibly corresponds to TRBD1 (5 bases). The CDR3 is made up of 17 amino acids. Germline V CDR1 and CDR2: LNHDA, SQIVND (reference sequence). The ends were cut back, 3 bases at V and 0 bases at J, with 17 bases in the middle. CDR3 protein: CASSMVAWQGTNYGYTF. The CDR3 region has the DNA TGTGCCAGTAGTATGGTTGCGTGGCAGGGAACTAACTATGGCTACACCTTC.

The chain uses TRBV30 and TRBJ1-6; D uncertain. CDR1 is GTSNPN, CDR2 SVGIG, per germline (reference sequence). CDR3 length: 12 amino acids. V was cut by 5 bases and J by 9 bases, with 11 bases left in between. CDR3 DNA: TGTGCCTGGGATCCCGGGTCTTCACCCCTCCACTTT. It codes for CAWDPGSSPLHF.

This clone showed up just once. The chain uses TRBV19 and TRBJ2-6, with D possibly TRBD1 on 6 matching bases. The CDR3 contains 14 residues. The V end lost 7 bases, the J end lost 4 bases, and 11 bases lay between the germline ends. In germline, CDR1 is LNHDA, CDR2 SQIVND (reference sequence). The CDR3, as DNA: TGTGCCAGTACTAGGGGGTTAGGGGCCAACGTCCTGACTTTC. Translating gives CASTRGLGANVLTF.

This clone has just a few counts. The chain recombines TRBV7-9 with TRBJ2-2; TRBD1 matches 7 bases. Looked up from germline, CDR1 is SEHNR and CDR2 is FQNEAQ (reference sequence). CDR3 size: 14 residues. V trimming: 9 bases; J trimming: 5 bases; junction bases outside the gene matches: 9. CDR3 bases: TGTGCCAGGAAGAAGGGGGCACGGACCGGGGAGCTGTTTTTT. Translated: CARKKGARTGELFF.

V is TRBV30 and J is TRBJ2-1; 9 bases align to TRBD1. V gave up 8 bases and J gave up 7 bases; unmatched junction bases: 9. Germline-derived CDR1 and CDR2 are GTSNPN and SVGIG (reference sequence). The CDR3 runs to 13 residues. The CDR3, as DNA: TGTGCCGGGACCGGACAGGGGACGAATGAGCAGTTCTTC. It codes for CAGTGQGTNEQFF.

This chain uses TRBV2 with TRBJ1-1; D remains unclear. The CDR3 is 11 amino acids. The germline CDR1 and CDR2 sequences are SNHLY and FYNNEI. V lost 0 bases and J 10 bases, leaving 6 bases between the germline ends. In nucleotides, the CDR3 is TGTGCCAGCAGTGAAGCGCTCGTAGCTTTCTTT. Its protein is CASSEALVAFF. The full variable domain, its missing parts supplied by reference TRBV2 and TRBJ1-1, is EPEVTQTPSHQVTQMGQEVILRCVPISNHLYFYWYRQILGQKVEFLVSFYNNEISEKSEIFDDQFSVERPDGSNFTLKIRSTKLEDSAMYFCASSEALVAFFGQGTRLTVV.

The chain uses TRBV10-3 and TRBJ1-2; tentative D call: TRBD1 (6 bases). Germline assignment: CDR1 ENHRY and CDR2 SYGVKD. CDR3 size: 12 residues. V gave up 10 bases and J gave up 8 bases, with 17 bases separating them. The CDR3 DNA reads TGTGCCACGTACAGGGAGACAGGCGGCTACACCTTC. This codes for CATYRETGGYTF.

The chain joins TRBV2 to TRBJ1-1; no definite D call. The CDR3 length is 14 residues. CDR1 is SNHLY, CDR2 FYNNEI, per germline. Trimming cost V 0 bases and J 4 bases, with 9 bases left between them. The CDR3 bases are TGTGCCAGCAGTGAAGCGCTTCGGGTCACTGAAGCTTTCTTT. Amino acids: CASSEALRVTEAFF.

The chain carries TRBV7-2 and TRBJ2-2; the D is unclear. CDR1 is SGHTA, CDR2 FQGNSA, per germline. V lost 1 base, J lost 4 bases, and 10 bases lay in between. The CDR3 sequence is 15 residues long. CDR3 sequence reads: CASSLVSGFTGELFF. CDR3 in DNA: TGTGCCAGCAGCTTAGTCTCCGGTTTCACCGGGGAGCTGTTTTTT.

The chain joins TRBV4-1 to TRBJ1-3; 10 nucleotides agree with TRBD1. With V trimmed by 4 bases and J by 1 base, 4 bases remained unmatched. CDR1 and CDR2 from the germline V gene are MGHRA and YSYEKL. The CDR3 covers 16 residues. This CDR3 reads CASSPDRGLSGNTIYF. The CDR3 DNA sequence: TGCGCCAGCAGCCCAGACAGGGGGCTATCTGGAAACACCATATATTTT.

The genes are TRBV30 and TRBJ1-3; D call uncertain. Germline CDR1 and CDR2: GTSNPN and SVGIG (reference sequence). The V gene lost 1 base and the J gene lost 0 bases, with 10 bases spanning the gap. The CDR3 totals 15 residues. The CDR3 DNA sequence: TGTGCCTGGAGTGAAACCGGGGACTCTGGAAACACCATATATTTT. Translated: CAWSETGDSGNTIYF.

The chain joins TRBV24-1 to TRBJ2-3; 9 positions agree with TRBD1. V shed 5 bases and J 2 bases; nucleotides not matched to a gene: 7. The germline V gene encodes CDR1 KGHDR and CDR2 SFDVKD. This CDR3 has 16 residues. The CDR3 region is CATSGVGQGFTDTQYF. CDR3 bases: TGTGCCACCAGTGGGGTGGGACAGGGTTTCACAGATACGCAGTATTTT.

The V gene is TRBV5-8, the J gene TRBJ2-2, with 7 bases fitting TRBD1. The CDR3 runs to 15 residues. From germline, CDR1 is SGHTS and CDR2 YDEGEE. The trim removed 4 bases at V and 5 bases at J, leaving 8 bases unmatched. The CDR3 sequence is CASSTGTASTGELFF. For the CDR3, the DNA is TGTGCCAGCAGCACAGGGACAGCTTCTACCGGGGAGCTGTTTTTT. Using reference TRBV5-8 and TRBJ2-2 for the parts outside the CDR3, the full variable domain is EAGVTQSPTHLIKTRGQQATLRCSPISGHTSVYWYQQALGLGLQFLLWYDEGEERNRGNFPPRFSGRQFPNYSSELNVNALELEDSALYLCASSTGTASTGELFFGEGSRLTVL.